This is a list of T cell receptor beta chains from one sample in a study of blood T cell repertoires in COVID-19. Libraries were prepared by immunoSEQ multiplex PCR; TCRdb keeps only in-frame clonotypes and omits some of them. The sample shows around 200,000 clones, more than 75% of them seen only once. Specimen: peripheral blood. The origin of the receptors is a young woman who had recovered from COVID-19. The CDR3 runs from the conserved cysteine through the conserved F or W. D genes are given only for firm matches. Some rows mark clone size as missing; the rest say once, few, many or name a class of expanded clone.

. | . | TRBJ1-5 | TRBV28 | TGTGCCAGCAGAAAGCCGGGGGGCAATCAGCCCCAGCATTTT | CASRKPGGNQPQHF
. | TRBD1 | TRBJ2-7 | TRBV19 | TGTGCCACCGATCGAGGACAGGGGTTCTACGAGCAGTACTTC | CATDRGQGFYEQYF
. | TRBD1 | TRBJ1-5 | TRBV19 | TGTGCCAGTAGTGCAAACCGGGACAGAAATCAGCCCCAGCATTTT | CASSANRDRNQPQHF
. | TRBD1 | TRBJ1-2 | TRBV11-2 | TGTGCCAGCAGGCCTGACAGGGGTCCCTATGGCTACACCTTC | CASRPDRGPYGYTF
. | . | TRBJ2-7 | TRBV5-4 | TGTGCCAGCAGCCCGGTTTCAGGGAACGAGCAGTACTTC | CASSPVSGNEQYF
few | TRBD1 | TRBJ1-2 | TRBV2 | TGTGCCAGCAGTGGAGAGGCTAGACAGGGGGCTCGGTATGGCTACACCTTC | CASSGEARQGARYGYTF
. | . | TRBJ2-7 | TRBV19 | TGTGCCAGTAGTAGGCCGGGTGACTACGAGCAGTACTTC | CASSRPGDYEQYF
few | TRBD1 | TRBJ1-2 | TRBV6-5 | TGTGCCAGCAGTAGACGGGACAGGGGGCGACATGGCTACACCTTC | CASSRRDRGRHGYTF
. | . | TRBJ2-3 | TRBV7-3 | TGTGCCAGCAGCTTCGCGGGGCGATCCACAGATACGCAGTATTTT | CASSFAGRSTDTQYF
. | TRBD1 | TRBJ2-5 | TRBV19 | TGTGCCAGTAGTGTTGCCGACAGGGCGGGCGAGACCCAGTACTTC | CASSVADRAGETQYF
. | . | TRBJ1-2 | TRBV19 | TGTGCCAGTAGACAGGGCGGCTACACCTTC | CASRQGGYTF
. | TRBD1 | TRBJ1-1 | TRBV29-1 | TGCAGCGCCCACAGGGGTGGCACTGAAGCTTTCTTT | CSAHRGGTEAFF
. | . | TRBJ2-5 | TRBV3-1/TRBV3-2 | TGCAACCTGGGGTCGTCACAGGGTGTTAGAGAGACCCAGTACTTC | CNLGSSQGVRETQYF
. | TRBD2 | TRBJ2-1 | TRBV20-1 | TGCAGTGCTAGTGATCCGGGACTAGCGGGAGGGTACAATGAGCAGTTCTTC | CSASDPGLAGGYNEQFF
. | TRBD2 | TRBJ2-1 | TRBV11-3 | TGTGCCAGCAGCTTAGGGCTAGCGGAAAATGAGCAGTTCTTC | CASSLGLAENEQFF
. | TRBD2 | TRBJ2-1 | TRBV7-9 | TGTGCCAGCAGCCCCCCCGGCGGGGGGGCCTTATCCTACAATGAGCAGTTCTTC | CASSPPGGGALSYNEQFF
. | . | TRBJ2-5 | TRBV2 | TGTGCCAGCTCGTACGAGAGGGAAAAGACCCAGTACTTC | CASSYEREKTQYF
. | TRBD1 | TRBJ2-2 | TRBV27 | TGTGCCAGCAGACCCAGCAGATGGGACAGGGGCACCGGGGAGCTGTTTTTT | CASRPSRWDRGTGELFF
. | TRBD2 | TRBJ2-3 | TRBV5-1 | TGCGCCAGCAGCTTGGGACTAGCGGTCAGCACAGATACGCAGTATTTT | CASSLGLAVSTDTQYF
. | . | TRBJ2-5 | TRBV5-1 | TGCGCCAGCAGCTCCACGACAGGAAAATATGAGACCCAGTACTTC | CASSSTTGKYETQYF
. | . | TRBJ1-2 | TRBV15 | TGTGCCACCAGCAGAGATCGGCAGGGATCTAACTATGGCTACACCTTC | CATSRDRQGSNYGYTF
. | TRBD2 | TRBJ2-3 | TRBV5-4 | TGTGCCAGCAGCTTGAATAGCGGGGGGCGAGGAGATACGCAGTATTTT | CASSLNSGGRGDTQYF
. | . | TRBJ2-5 | TRBV5-1 | TGCGCCAGCAGCTTGCTCAGGGTGGAAGAGACCCAGTACTTC | CASSLLRVEETQYF
. | TRBD1 | TRBJ1-5 | TRBV19 | TGTGCCAGTAGTATCAAGACAGGGCGGGGTCAGCCCCAGCATTTT | CASSIKTGRGQPQHF
. | . | TRBJ1-1 | TRBV4-3 | TGCGCCAGCAGCCAAGATTGGGCACGATACACTGAAGCTTTCTTT | CASSQDWARYTEAFF
. | . | TRBJ2-3 | TRBV7-8 | TGTGCCAGCAGCTTAGGGCGGGGGCACACAGATACGCAGTATTTT | CASSLGRGHTDTQYF
. | TRBD2 | TRBJ2-1 | TRBV19 | TGTGCCAGTAGTATCCTAGGACTAGCGGGAAAAGGAGATGAGCAGTTCTTC | CASSILGLAGKGDEQFF
. | . | TRBJ2-5 | TRBV2 | TGTGCCAGCAGTGAAAACGGTCTGGAGACCCAGTACTTC | CASSENGLETQYF
. | TRBD2 | TRBJ2-5 | TRBV11-2 | TGTGCCAGCAGCCGCGCGGGCGGGGGGCCCTCAGAGACCCAGTACTTC | CASSRAGGGPSETQYF
. | TRBD2 | TRBJ2-5 | TRBV24-1 | TGTGCCACCAGTGACCATCCCGGACTAGAGTCGAAAAAGACCCAGTACTTC | CATSDHPGLESKKTQYF
. | TRBD1 | TRBJ1-2 | TRBV7-9 | TGTGCCAGCAGCCGAGGACAGGCTAACACCTTC | CASSRGQANTF
. | . | TRBJ2-5 | TRBV5-1 | TGCGCCAGCAGCCAGATTGGGGGGGCAGAGACCCAGTACTTC | CASSQIGGAETQYF
. | TRBD2 | TRBJ2-3 | TRBV27 | TGTGCCAGCAGTTTTAAGCTAGCGGGAGTCGTAGATACGCAGTATTTT | CASSFKLAGVVDTQYF
. | TRBD2 | TRBJ2-2 | TRBV7-3 | TGTGCCAGCAGCGTACTAGCGGGGAACACCGGGGAGCTGTTTTTT | CASSVLAGNTGELFF
. | . | TRBJ1-2 | TRBV30 | TGTGCCTGGAGTACCAGGGTTAACTATGGCTACACCTTC | CAWSTRVNYGYTF
. | . | TRBJ2-7 | TRBV7-2 | TGTGCCAGCAGCTTAGCAGTTTTGAGGGCCCACGAGCAGTACTTC | CASSLAVLRAHEQYF
once | . | TRBJ1-1 | TRBV19 | TGTGCCAGTTCCACTTCTTTGAACACTGAAGCTTTCTTT | CASSTSLNTEAFF
. | . | TRBJ2-3 | TRBV7-9 | TGTGCCAGCAGCATACAAAACCCCTCGAGCGAGACGCAGTATTTT | CASSIQNPSSETQYF
. | . | TRBJ1-1 | TRBV9 | TGTGCCAGCAGCGGCCCCCGGAGCACTGAAGCTTTCTTT | CASSGPRSTEAFF
. | TRBD1 | TRBJ1-1 | TRBV6-5 | TGTGCCAGCAGTTACTCGACAGGGTTCCCTGAAGCTTTCTTT | CASSYSTGFPEAFF